The T cell receptor (beta chain) described here comes from a study of T cells in Graves' hyperthyroidism and ophthalmopathy. RNA transcripts gave rise to amplified TCR beta CDR3 regions. First-round RT-PCR with HTBI primers amplified the TCR CDR3 region. TCRdb reprocessed the multiplex PCR reads via MiXCR and lists one record per CDR3 protein. The sample has hundreds of thousands of distinct CDR3 sequences; roughly 45% are singletons. Broader study findings: Ophthalmopathy got predicted by the model a median 6.5 months before its onset. The blood repertoire included most of the expanded thyroid clonotypes above 0.001.

Concerning this clonotype: The antigen is unknown.

CDR1 is SGDLS and CDR2 is YYNGEE in the germline V gene. The V end lost 5 bases, the J end lost 3 bases, and 18 bases lay between the germline ends. This CDR3 has 15 residues. Uncontrolled infection, other autoimmune disease, pregnancy or lactation barred patients from enrollment. Each diagnosis drew on symptoms, thyroxine, TRAb, thyroid ultrasound and orbital computed tomography findings. Material for sequencing was peripheral blood or thyroid tissue (not recorded which). The receptor was isolated from an adult man with Graves' disease, either hyperthyroidism or ophthalmopathy (not recorded which). V gene TRBV9 combines with J gene TRBJ2-7; D unclear. The CDR3 is CASSYSRQVLYEQYF. CDR3 sequence (DNA): TGTGCCAGCAGTTACTCGAGGCAGGTACTCTACGAGCAGTACTTC. Together with reference TRBV9 and TRBJ2-7, the CDR3 gives the full variable domain: DSGVTQTPKHLITATGQRVTLRCSPRSGDLSVYWYQQSLDQGLQFLIQYYNGEERAKGNILERFSAQQFPDLHSELNLSSLELGDSALYFCASSYSRQVLYEQYFGPGTRLTVT.